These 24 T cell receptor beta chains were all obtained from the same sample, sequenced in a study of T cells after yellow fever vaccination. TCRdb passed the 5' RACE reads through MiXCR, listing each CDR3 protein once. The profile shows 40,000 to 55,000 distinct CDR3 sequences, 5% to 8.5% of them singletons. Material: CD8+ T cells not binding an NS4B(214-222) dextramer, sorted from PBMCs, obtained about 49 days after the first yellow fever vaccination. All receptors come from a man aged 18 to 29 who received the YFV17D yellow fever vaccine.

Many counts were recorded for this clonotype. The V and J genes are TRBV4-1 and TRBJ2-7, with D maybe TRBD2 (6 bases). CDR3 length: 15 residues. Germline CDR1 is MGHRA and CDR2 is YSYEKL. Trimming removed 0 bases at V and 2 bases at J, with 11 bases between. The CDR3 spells CASSQDWGDTYEQYF. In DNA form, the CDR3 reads TGCGCCAGCAGCCAAGATTGGGGGGATACCTACGAGCAGTACTTC.

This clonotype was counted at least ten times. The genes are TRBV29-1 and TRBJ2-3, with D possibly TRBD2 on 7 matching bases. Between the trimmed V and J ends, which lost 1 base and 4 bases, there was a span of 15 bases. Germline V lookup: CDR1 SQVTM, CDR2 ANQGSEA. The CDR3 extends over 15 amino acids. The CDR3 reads CSVEAGRGQPDTQYF. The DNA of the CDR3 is TGCAGCGTTGAAGCTGGGCGGGGGCAACCAGATACGCAGTATTTT.

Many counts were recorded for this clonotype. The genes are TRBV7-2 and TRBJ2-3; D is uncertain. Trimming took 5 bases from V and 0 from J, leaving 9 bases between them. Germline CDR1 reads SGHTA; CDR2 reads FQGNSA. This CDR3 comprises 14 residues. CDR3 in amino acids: CASSSRVSTDTQYF. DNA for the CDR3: TGTGCCAGCAGCAGCCGGGTTAGCACAGATACGCAGTATTTT.

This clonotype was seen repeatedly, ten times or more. As DNA, the CDR3 is TGCAGTGCTAGAGATGTTGGTAGGGAAAATCAGCCCCAGCATTTT. Its translation is CSARDVGRENQPQHF. The rearrangement joins TRBV20-1 to TRBJ1-5; the D is unclear. In germline, CDR1 is DFQATT, CDR2 SNEGSKA (reference sequence). The V end lost 0 bases, the J end lost 4 bases, and 13 bases lay between the germline ends. The CDR3 is 15 residues long.

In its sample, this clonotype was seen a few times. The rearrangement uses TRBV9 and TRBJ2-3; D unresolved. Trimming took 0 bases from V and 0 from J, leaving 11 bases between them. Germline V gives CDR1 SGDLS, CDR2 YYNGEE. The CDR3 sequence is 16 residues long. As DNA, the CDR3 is TGTGCCAGCAGCGTAGCAGGTTCTACTAGCACAGATACGCAGTATTTT. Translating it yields CASSVAGSTSTDTQYF.

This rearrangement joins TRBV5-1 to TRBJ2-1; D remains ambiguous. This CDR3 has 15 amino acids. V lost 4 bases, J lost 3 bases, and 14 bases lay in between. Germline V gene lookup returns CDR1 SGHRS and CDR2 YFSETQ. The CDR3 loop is CASSPHGDFYNEQFF. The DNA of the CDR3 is TGCGCCAGCAGCCCTCACGGAGACTTCTACAATGAGCAGTTCTTC.

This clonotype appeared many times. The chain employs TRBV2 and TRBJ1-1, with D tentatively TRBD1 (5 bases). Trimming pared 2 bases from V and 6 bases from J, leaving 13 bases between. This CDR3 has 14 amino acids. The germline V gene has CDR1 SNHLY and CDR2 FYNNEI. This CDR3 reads CASSEWFKGSEAFF. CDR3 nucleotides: TGTGCCAGCAGTGAATGGTTTAAGGGGTCTGAAGCTTTCTTT.

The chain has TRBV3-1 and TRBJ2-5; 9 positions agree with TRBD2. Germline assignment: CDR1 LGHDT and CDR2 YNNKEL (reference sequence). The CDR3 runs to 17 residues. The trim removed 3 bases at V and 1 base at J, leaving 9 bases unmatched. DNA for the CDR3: TGTGCCAGCAGCCAGATTTTTAGCGGGGGAGCCCAAGAGACCCAGTACTTC. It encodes CASSQIFSGGAQETQYF.

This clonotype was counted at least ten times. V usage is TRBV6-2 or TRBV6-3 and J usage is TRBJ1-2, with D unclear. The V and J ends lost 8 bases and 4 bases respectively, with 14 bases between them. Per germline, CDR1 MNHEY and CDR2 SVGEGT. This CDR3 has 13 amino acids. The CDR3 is CASVIAGGYGYTF. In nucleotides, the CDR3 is TGTGCCAGCGTAATAGCAGGAGGCTATGGCTACACCTTC.

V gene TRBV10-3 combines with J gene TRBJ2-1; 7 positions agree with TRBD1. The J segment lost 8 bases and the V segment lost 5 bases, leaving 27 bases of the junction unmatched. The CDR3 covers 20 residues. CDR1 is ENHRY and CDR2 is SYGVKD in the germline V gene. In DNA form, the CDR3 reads TGTGCCATCAGTCCTGGCCCCGGACAGGAGATCCTGAGTGGGGTGGATGAGCAGTTCTTC. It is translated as CAISPGPGQEILSGVDEQFF.

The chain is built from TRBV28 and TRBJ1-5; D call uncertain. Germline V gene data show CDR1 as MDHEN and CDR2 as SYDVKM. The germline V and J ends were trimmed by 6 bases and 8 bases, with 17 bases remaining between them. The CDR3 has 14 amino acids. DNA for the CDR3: TGTGCCAGCAGCGACCGAACCCGTTTGGAGCCCCAGCATTTT. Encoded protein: CASSDRTRLEPQHF.

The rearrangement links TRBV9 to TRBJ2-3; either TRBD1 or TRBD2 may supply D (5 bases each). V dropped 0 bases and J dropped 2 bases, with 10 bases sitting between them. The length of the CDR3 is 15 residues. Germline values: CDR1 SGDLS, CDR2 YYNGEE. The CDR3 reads CASSVDGTLTDTQYF. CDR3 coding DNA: TGTGCCAGCAGCGTAGATGGGACCCTCACAGATACGCAGTATTTT.

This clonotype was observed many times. CDR3 bases: TGTGCCATCAGTAGTGGACAGGTCAGCAATCAGCCCCAGCATTTT. This sequence encodes CAISSGQVSNQPQHF. The rearrangement uses TRBV10-3 and TRBJ1-5; 7 positions agree with TRBD1. CDR3 length equals 15 residues. J was trimmed by 1 base and V by 5 bases; bases with no gene match: 5. In germline, CDR1 is ENHRY, CDR2 SYGVKD.

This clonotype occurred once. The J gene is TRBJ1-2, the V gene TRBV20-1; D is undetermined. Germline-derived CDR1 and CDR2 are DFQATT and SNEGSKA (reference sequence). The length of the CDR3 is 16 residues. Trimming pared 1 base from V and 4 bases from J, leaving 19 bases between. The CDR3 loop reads CSARGTRYGTSYGYTF. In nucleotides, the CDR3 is TGCAGTGCTAGAGGGACCCGCTATGGCACTAGCTATGGCTACACCTTC.

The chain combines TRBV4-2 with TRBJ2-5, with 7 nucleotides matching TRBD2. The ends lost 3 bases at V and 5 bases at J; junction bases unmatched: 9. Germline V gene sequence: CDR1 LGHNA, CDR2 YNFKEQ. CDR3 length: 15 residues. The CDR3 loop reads CASSQIGLGGETQYF. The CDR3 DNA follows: TGTGCCAGCAGCCAGATCGGACTAGGTGGGGAGACCCAGTACTTC.

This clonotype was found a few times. In nucleotides, the CDR3 is TGCAGTGCTAGGCAGAACTGGGACTTCCCGAGCTCCTACAATGAGCAGTTCTTC. Its translation: CSARQNWDFPSSYNEQFF. The rearrangement links TRBV20-1 to TRBJ2-1, with D possibly TRBD2 on 6 matching bases. The germline V gene encodes CDR1 DFQATT and CDR2 SNEGSKA (reference sequence). This CDR3 is 18 amino acids long. V was pared by 3 bases and J by 0 bases, with 21 bases between.

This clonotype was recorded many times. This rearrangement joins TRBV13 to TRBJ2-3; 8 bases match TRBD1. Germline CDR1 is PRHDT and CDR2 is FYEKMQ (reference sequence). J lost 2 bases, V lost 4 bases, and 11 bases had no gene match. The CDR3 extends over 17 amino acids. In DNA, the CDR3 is TGTGCCAGCAGCTCCCCCCTAGACAGGGGAGACACAGATACGCAGTATTTT. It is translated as CASSSPLDRGDTDTQYF.

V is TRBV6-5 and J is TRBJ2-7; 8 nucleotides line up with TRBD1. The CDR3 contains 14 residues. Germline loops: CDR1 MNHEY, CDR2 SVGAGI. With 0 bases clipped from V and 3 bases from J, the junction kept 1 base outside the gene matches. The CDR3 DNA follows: TGTGCCAGCAGTTACTCGGGGACAGGCTACGAGCAGTACGTC. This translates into CASSYSGTGYEQYV.

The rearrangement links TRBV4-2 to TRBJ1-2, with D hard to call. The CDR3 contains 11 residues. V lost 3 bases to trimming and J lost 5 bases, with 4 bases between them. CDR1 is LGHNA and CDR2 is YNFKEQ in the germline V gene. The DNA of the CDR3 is TGTGCCAGCAGCCAGACGTATGGCTACACCTTC. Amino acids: CASSQTYGYTF.

The CDR3 DNA sequence: TGTGCCAGCAGCGTTTCCAGCCAAGAGACCCAGTACTTC. Protein: CASSVSSQETQYF. The V gene is TRBV9, the J gene TRBJ2-5; D uncertain. The CDR3 sequence is 13 residues long. Germline loops: CDR1 SGDLS, CDR2 YYNGEE. Trimming stripped 2 bases from V and 1 base from J, with 6 bases between.

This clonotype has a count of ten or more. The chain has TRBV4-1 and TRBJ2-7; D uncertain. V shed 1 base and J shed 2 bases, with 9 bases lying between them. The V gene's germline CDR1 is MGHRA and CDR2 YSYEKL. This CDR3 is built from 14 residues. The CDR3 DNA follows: TGCGCCAGCAGCCAAGTTCCTGGCACCTACGAGCAGTACTTC. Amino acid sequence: CASSQVPGTYEQYF.

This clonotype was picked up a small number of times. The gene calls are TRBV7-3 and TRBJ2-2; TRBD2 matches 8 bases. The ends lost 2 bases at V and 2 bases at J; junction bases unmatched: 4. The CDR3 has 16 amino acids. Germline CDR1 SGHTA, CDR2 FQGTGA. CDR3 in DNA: TGTGCCAGCAGCTTACTGGCGGGGGGAAACACCGGGGAGCTGTTTTTT. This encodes CASSLLAGGNTGELFF.

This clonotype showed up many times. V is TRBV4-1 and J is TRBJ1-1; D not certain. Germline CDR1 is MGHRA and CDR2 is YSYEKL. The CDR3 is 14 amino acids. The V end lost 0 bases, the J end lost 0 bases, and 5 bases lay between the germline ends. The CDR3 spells CASSQENLNTEAFF. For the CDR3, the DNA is TGCGCCAGCAGCCAAGAGAATCTGAACACTGAAGCTTTCTTT.

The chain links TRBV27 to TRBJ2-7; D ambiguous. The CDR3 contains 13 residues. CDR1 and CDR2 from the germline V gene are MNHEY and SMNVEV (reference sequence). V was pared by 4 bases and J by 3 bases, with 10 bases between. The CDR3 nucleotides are TGTGCCAGCAGTTCGTTCTTTAACTACGAGCAGTACTTC. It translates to CASSSFFNYEQYF.